This is a list of T cell receptor beta chains from one sample in a study of identical twins. TCRdb independently ran MiXCR on the 5' RACE reads; one entry per CDR3 protein. The table lists 100,000 or so distinct CDR3 sequences, 5.9% of them singletons. What was sequenced was memory T cells sorted from blood. Source of these receptors: a woman aged 50 to 65 in good health. CDR3s include the opening cysteine and the closing phenylalanine or tryptophan.

>TRBV7-2|TRBJ1-4
CASSLGVGSEKLFF
>TRBV7-2|TRBJ2-2
CASRLTSGITGELFF
>TRBV7-9|TRBJ1-1
CASSLVATARTEAFF
>TRBV7-8|TRBJ1-1
CASSLAGANTEAFF
>TRBV3-1|TRBJ2-7
CASSQDRAGREQYF
>TRBV5-1|TRBJ1-1
CASSKTSGGLGTEAFF
>TRBV29-1|TRBJ1-1
CSVVRRGMDTEAFF
>TRBV7-9|TRBJ2-1
CASRPPPRYGNEQFF
>TRBV6-4|TRBJ2-3
CASSVDSEDTQYF
>TRBV20-1|TRBJ1-4
CSALGQDNEKLFF
>TRBV5-1|TRBJ2-1
CASSIRAGSSYNEQFF
>TRBV20-1|TRBJ1-4
CSATGTAATNEKLFF
>TRBV6-2/TRBV6-3|TRBJ1-1
CASSWTGTNTEAFF
>TRBV20-1|TRBJ1-2
CSATAGSDYGYTF
>TRBV21-1|TRBJ2-7
CASSKGLHYEQYF